This TCR beta chain originates from a study of T cell responses to AZD1222 COVID-19 vaccine. Study-wide background: Combined were second doses at about 4 or about 12 weeks. Findings of the study overall: None of the repertoires were sampled until the peak T cell response had passed. Of the AZD1222 recipients, only 5 to 7 were seropositive at baseline. Clonal diversity may have been underestimated in mostly white British donors.

Turning to this clone: What it binds is unknown.

TCRdb's table, derived via immunoSEQ multiplex PCR, lists solely in-frame clones and lacks some. Here the sample spans 35,000 to 45,000 clones, about 78% being singletons. V was trimmed by 7 bases and J by 0 bases, leaving 12 bases between them. CDR1 LGHDT and CDR2 YNNKEL come from the germline V gene (reference sequence). The CDR3 runs to 14 residues. This TCR was sampled from an adult in good health. This rearrangement joins TRBV3-1 (or the pseudogene TRBV3-2) to TRBJ1-1, with D possibly matching TRBD1 (6 bases). The material was peripheral blood, obtained on day 0 of AZD1222 vaccination. In DNA, the CDR3 is TGTGCCAGCATCCTTTCAGGGGTGAACACTGAAGCTTTCTTT. This gives the protein CASILSGVNTEAFF.